Shown below are 4 T cell receptor beta chains from a single sample sequenced in a study of cytomegalovirus exposure and HLA in healthy donors. Profiling relied on immunoSEQ multiplex PCR, and the TCRdb table lists in-frame clones only, not all of them. The table has about 140,000 clones, about 90% seen once. The sample comprised PBMCs. These receptors came from a woman aged 18 to 35 in good health and CMV-seropositive.

The CDR3 DNA reads as TGTGCCAGCAGTACAGGGGATGCGGGAGATACGCAGTATTTT. Amino acids: CASSTGDAGDTQYF. The chain couples TRBV6-4 to TRBJ2-3; 7 positions agree with TRBD1. The CDR3 extends over 14 amino acids. Trimming removed 5 bases from V and 5 bases from J; junction bases left unmatched: 7. Germline V gene sequence: CDR1 MRHNA, CDR2 SNTAGT.

The chain is built from TRBV27 and TRBJ2-7, with TRBD2 as a possible D gene (5 bases). This CDR3 spans 16 amino acids. Germline V gene sequence: CDR1 MNHEY, CDR2 SMNVEV (reference sequence). Trimming pared 1 base from V and 7 bases from J, leaving 20 bases between. The CDR3 protein is CASSLLRLLVPVEQYF. CDR3 in DNA: TGTGCCAGCAGTTTATTGAGGCTACTAGTTCCGGTTGAGCAGTACTTC.

About this clone itself: Additional DNA sequences in this sample encode the identical CDR3. The chain recombines TRBV9 with TRBJ1-6, with no clear D. Trimming took 3 bases from V and 7 from J, leaving 11 bases between them. CDR3 length: 14 amino acids. Germline V gene lookup returns CDR1 SGDLS and CDR2 YYNGEE. The DNA of the CDR3 is TGTGCCAGCAGCGCTAGCGGAGGAAATTCACCCCTCCACTTT. Its protein is CASSASGGNSPLHF. Based on the CDR3 plus reference TRBV9 and TRBJ1-6, the full variable domain is DSGVTQTPKHLITATGQRVTLRCSPRSGDLSVYWYQQSLDQGLQFLIQYYNGEERAKGNILERFSAQQFPDLHSELNLSSLELGDSALYFCASSASGGNSPLHFGNGTRLTVT.

The V call is TRBV11-2, the J call TRBJ2-5, with 8 bases that match TRBD2. The length of the CDR3 is 18 residues. CDR1 and CDR2 from the germline V gene are SGHAT and FQNNGV. Unmatched junction bases numbered 14, after V lost 4 bases and J lost 1 base. CDR3 loop: CASSCPGFERETQETQYF. The CDR3 region has the DNA TGTGCCAGCAGCTGCCCCGGGTTCGAGCGGGAGACCCAAGAGACCCAGTACTTC.